This entry concerns a single TCR beta chain. This sample is drawn from a study of chemoradiotherapy in HPV16-positive cancers. Libraries were prepared by immunoSEQ multiplex PCR; TCRdb keeps only in-frame clonotypes and omits some of them. Of about 3,400 clones in the sample, 75% to 95% were seen once. Germline lookup yields CDR1 MDHEN and CDR2 SYDVKM. Between the trimmed V and J ends, which lost 7 bases and 3 bases, there was a span of 12 bases. The CDR3 consists of 14 residues. The chain combines TRBV28 with TRBJ2-2; a weak D match, TRBD2 (6 bases). Sequenced here: blood, sampled from a patient who underwent chemoradiotherapy. The receptor's source is a human donor with HPV-associated anogenital cancer. The CDR3: CASILREYTGELFF. The CDR3 DNA is TGTGCCAGCATACTCCGGGAGTACACCGGGGAGCTGTTTTTT.